This T cell receptor beta chain was recorded in a study of T cell changes during pregnancy in multiple sclerosis. V was clipped by 0 bases and J by 3 bases, with 11 bases between them. In germline, CDR1 is KGHSH, CDR2 LQKENI. This CDR3 spans 15 amino acids. The data were produced by immunoSEQ multiplex PCR, yet TCRdb's version contains in-frame clones alone and is incomplete. The sample lists some 80,000 clones, approximately 90% seen once, with around 1.4% in the top ten. This sequence originates from a female donor with multiple sclerosis, enrolled in a pregnancy study. The sample here was peripheral blood, taken before pregnancy. The genes are TRBV18 and TRBJ1-2; no clear D gene. As DNA, the CDR3 is TGTGCCAGCTCACCACCCGCTACCGCTGACTATGGCTACACCTTC. This sequence encodes CASSPPATADYGYTF.